This T cell receptor beta chain was obtained from a study of blood T cell repertoires in COVID-19. As for the study in general: The analysed material was cDNA or gDNA that came from T cells, B-cell-depleted T cells, or PBMCs.

The CDR3 contains 15 residues. CDR1 is SGHRS, CDR2 YFSETQ, per germline. J was trimmed by 0 bases and V by 2 bases; bases with no gene match: 2. Methods used by the authors: Reference gene primer amplification gave estimated nucleated cell counts. The assay was immunoSEQ multiplex PCR, and TCRdb's table has in-frame clones only and misses some. D and trimming come from the DNA, and the V and J calls and clone size come from that table. The table has about 56,000 clones, 89% seen once. The TCR sequence derives from a woman between 55 and 75 years old with COVID-19, enrolled during active disease. The chain carries TRBV5-1 and TRBJ1-1; 9 bases map to TRBD1. Sequencing used peripheral blood. CDR3 DNA: TGCGCCAGCAGCTTCGGGACAGGGATGAACACTGAAGCTTTCTTT. Its protein product is CASSFGTGMNTEAFF.